What follows are 5 T cell receptor beta chains derived from one specimen sequenced in a study of T cells in women clearing cervical HPV infection. The table came from immunoSEQ multiplex PCR; TCRdb's copy has only in-frame clones and leaves some out. The listing records fewer than 50,000 clones. The sequenced sample was blood buffy coat. The receptors originated from a woman between 18 and 69 years old with a cervical HPV16 infection that either progressed to CIN3+ or cleared (not recorded which).

Concerning this clone: The read halts 3 residues ahead of the CDR3 end, with the missing end drawn from the germline J gene. The J gene is TRBJ2-5, the V gene TRBV7-8, with D possibly being TRBD2 (6 bases). This CDR3 spans 14 amino acids. Germline-derived CDR1 and CDR2 are SGHVS and FQNEAQ. With 4 bases removed from V and 4 bases from J, the gap between germline ends came to 13 bases. The CDR3 DNA, read in part, is TGTGCCAGCAGCTCCGGGACTGGCCGAGAGACC. Translation: CASSSGTGRET. The whole CDR3 protein is CASSSGTGRETQYF.

CDR3 DNA, as far as it was read: TGTGCCAGCAGCGACAGACTAGCGGGGGTGAATGAG. It encodes CASSDRLAGVNE. Given in full, the CDR3 is CASSDRLAGVNEQFF. The chain links TRBV5-8 to TRBJ2-1, with 12 positions matching TRBD2. The DNA ends 3 residues before the CDR3 does, and the rest of the CDR3 is filled in from the germline J gene. The V gene's germline CDR1 is SGHTS and CDR2 YDEGEE. Unmatched junction bases numbered 6, after V lost 4 bases and J lost 7 bases. The CDR3 length is 15 residues.

With respect to this clone: The CDR3 is cut off 3 residues early in the read; its end comes from the germline J gene. The rearrangement uses TRBV5-6 and TRBJ1-6; 8 nucleotides line up with TRBD1. The germline gives CDR1 SGHDT, CDR2 YYEEEE. The V segment lost 3 bases and the J segment 10 bases; nucleotides outside the gene matches: 6. This CDR3 is built from 14 residues. CDR3 sequence: CASSYGQGGSPLHF. Incomplete CDR3 DNA: TGTGCCAGCAGCTACGGACAGGGAGGCTCACCC.

To note about this clone: The CDR3 end lies 3 residues beyond the end of the read and is filled in from the germline J gene. The rearrangement uses TRBV19 and TRBJ2-1; no clear D gene. Germline V gene data show CDR1 as LNHDA and CDR2 as SQIVND (reference sequence). CDR3 length: 14 amino acids. Trimming left V 1 base short and J 3 bases short, with 7 bases between. Here the CDR3 reads CASSIGQNYNEQFF. The sequenced part of the CDR3 DNA is TGTGCCAGTAGTATAGGCCAGAACTACAATGAG.

Remarks on this clone: Sequencing ends 3 residues short of the CDR3 end; the germline J gene provides the rest. The rearrangement uses TRBV7-3 and TRBJ1-1; 8 nucleotides align to TRBD1. Per the germline V gene, CDR1 is SGHTA and CDR2 is FQGTGA. The CDR3 is made up of 13 amino acids. J gave up 4 bases and V 5 bases, and 3 bases lay outside the gene matches. The CDR3 here is CASSRTGITEAFF. Partial CDR3 DNA: TGTGCCAGCAGCCGGACAGGGATCACTGAA.